A selection of T cell receptor beta chains follows, all from one sample in a study of blood T cell repertoires in COVID-19. Some clones are missing from TCRdb's copy, which holds only in-frame ones; the method was immunoSEQ multiplex PCR. The sample includes under 200,000 clones, about 85% of them seen just once. The source material was peripheral blood. These receptors came from a man younger than 30 with acute or convalescent COVID-19. Each CDR3 is given with its conserved first and last residue. D genes are given only for firm matches. Clone sizes are given selectively: once, few, many, or a class where the clone is expanded.

d_gene: .
j_gene: TRBJ1-6
v_gene: TRBV19
abundance: .
CDR3aa: CASTSVGTGASSYNSPLHF
CDR3nt: .

d_gene: .
j_gene: TRBJ2-1
v_gene: TRBV24-1
abundance: once
CDR3aa: CATSDPQVSLPDEQFF
CDR3nt: TGTGCCACCAGTGATCCACAGGTAAGTCTGCCCGATGAGCAGTTCTTC

d_gene: .
j_gene: TRBJ1-5
v_gene: TRBV19
abundance: .
CDR3aa: CASSTQGLGQPQHF
CDR3nt: TGTGCCAGTAGTACCCAGGGTTTGGGTCAGCCCCAGCATTTT

d_gene: .
j_gene: TRBJ2-3
v_gene: TRBV5-1
abundance: .
CDR3aa: CASSPTTGRTDTQYF
CDR3nt: TGCGCCAGCAGCCCAACGACAGGACGCACAGATACGCAGTATTTT

d_gene: TRBD2
j_gene: TRBJ2-5
v_gene: TRBV10-3
abundance: .
CDR3aa: CAISEAGGLETQYF
CDR3nt: TGTGCCATCAGTGAGGCGGGGGGGCTTGAGACCCAGTACTTC

d_gene: TRBD1
j_gene: TRBJ2-1
v_gene: TRBV29-1
abundance: .
CDR3aa: CSAQQGGHDNEQFF
CDR3nt: TGCAGCGCACAACAGGGGGGACACGACAATGAGCAGTTCTTC

d_gene: TRBD1
j_gene: TRBJ2-2
v_gene: TRBV11-2
abundance: .
CDR3aa: CASSRRQGYGELFF
CDR3nt: TGTGCCAGCAGCCGTAGACAGGGTTACGGGGAGCTGTTTTTT

d_gene: .
j_gene: TRBJ2-7
v_gene: TRBV12-2
abundance: .
CDR3aa: CASRCSRTGRGSTMQFYEQYF
CDR3nt: TGTGCAAGTCGCTGTAGCCGGACAGGGAGAGGCTCCACGATGCAGTTCTACGAGCAGTACTTC

d_gene: .
j_gene: TRBJ2-7
v_gene: TRBV30
abundance: .
CDR3aa: CAWSVAGVYEQYF
CDR3nt: TGTGCCTGGAGTGTGGCAGGGGTCTACGAGCAGTACTTC

d_gene: TRBD2
j_gene: TRBJ2-1
v_gene: TRBV7-6
abundance: .
CDR3aa: CASSGLAGGLNEQFF
CDR3nt: TGTGCCAGCAGCGGACTAGCGGGGGGGCTTAATGAGCAGTTCTTC

d_gene: .
j_gene: TRBJ2-2
v_gene: TRBV14
abundance: .
CDR3aa: CASSPGARRSGELFF
CDR3nt: TGTGCCAGCAGTCCAGGGGCCCGACGGTCCGGGGAGCTGTTTTTT

d_gene: TRBD2
j_gene: TRBJ2-2
v_gene: TRBV5-4
abundance: .
CDR3aa: CASSLVAGGTGELFF
CDR3nt: TGTGCCAGCAGCTTGGTAGCGGGGGGGACCGGGGAGCTGTTTTTT

d_gene: .
j_gene: TRBJ2-5
v_gene: TRBV4-1
abundance: .
CDR3aa: CASSQGRVLRETQYF
CDR3nt: TGCGCCAGCAGCCAAGGGAGAGTGCTTCGTGAGACCCAGTACTTC

d_gene: TRBD1
j_gene: TRBJ1-4
v_gene: TRBV5-1
abundance: .
CDR3aa: CASSLQQGIGNEKLFF
CDR3nt: TGCGCCAGCAGCTTGCAACAGGGGATCGGTAATGAAAAACTGTTTTTT

d_gene: TRBD2
j_gene: TRBJ2-2
v_gene: TRBV18
abundance: .
CDR3aa: CASSPAGLAGGLLNTGELFF
CDR3nt: TGTGCCAGCTCACCAGCAGGACTAGCGGGGGGCCTTCTAAACACCGGGGAGCTGTTTTTT

d_gene: TRBD1
j_gene: TRBJ2-5
v_gene: TRBV5-4
abundance: .
CDR3aa: CASSPTGGLSQETQYF
CDR3nt: TGTGCCAGCAGCCCCACAGGGGGCCTCTCCCAAGAGACCCAGTACTTC

d_gene: .
j_gene: TRBJ1-2
v_gene: TRBV4-2
abundance: once
CDR3aa: CASSHQGTQGDGYTF
CDR3nt: TGTGCCAGCAGCCACCAGGGTACCCAGGGTGATGGCTACACCTTC

d_gene: .
j_gene: TRBJ1-2
v_gene: TRBV7-9
abundance: .
CDR3aa: CANRDIGNTNYGYTF
CDR3nt: TGTGCCAACCGGGACATAGGGAATACTAACTATGGCTACACCTTC

d_gene: TRBD2
j_gene: TRBJ2-1
v_gene: TRBV4-2
abundance: .
CDR3aa: CASSQAAGGIYNEQFF
CDR3nt: TGTGCCAGCAGCCAAGCCGCGGGGGGGATCTACAATGAGCAGTTCTTC

d_gene: .
j_gene: TRBJ2-5
v_gene: TRBV19
abundance: .
CDR3aa: CASSILGVLADQETQYF
CDR3nt: TGTGCCAGTAGTATTCTCGGTGTGCTAGCAGATCAAGAGACCCAGTACTTC

d_gene: TRBD1
j_gene: TRBJ1-2
v_gene: TRBV30
abundance: .
CDR3aa: CAGLTGEYYGYTF
CDR3nt: TGTGCCGGCCTGACAGGGGAGTACTATGGCTACACCTTC

d_gene: .
j_gene: TRBJ1-5
v_gene: TRBV27
abundance: .
CDR3aa: CASSAARFSNQPQHF
CDR3nt: TGTGCCAGCAGTGCCGCGCGGTTTAGCAATCAGCCCCAGCATTTT

d_gene: .
j_gene: TRBJ2-7
v_gene: TRBV5-1
abundance: .
CDR3aa: CASSLGSGSYEQYF
CDR3nt: TGCGCCAGCAGCTTGGGTAGCGGTTCCTACGAGCAGTACTTC

d_gene: TRBD1
j_gene: TRBJ2-4
v_gene: TRBV11-2
abundance: .
CDR3aa: CASSLGQGAKNIQYF
CDR3nt: TGTGCCAGCAGCTTGGGACAGGGAGCCAAAAACATTCAGTACTTC

d_gene: .
j_gene: TRBJ2-1
v_gene: TRBV19
abundance: few
CDR3aa: CASSTVTLPLTYNEQFF
CDR3nt: TGTGCCAGTAGTACAGTAACCCTGCCCTTAACCTACAATGAGCAGTTCTTC

d_gene: TRBD1
j_gene: TRBJ1-3
v_gene: TRBV30
abundance: .
CDR3aa: CAWTRTGANTIYF
CDR3nt: TGTGCCTGGACTCGGACAGGGGCGAACACCATATATTTT

d_gene: .
j_gene: TRBJ1-1
v_gene: TRBV14
abundance: .
CDR3aa: CASSQNSGENTEAFF
CDR3nt: TGTGCCAGCAGCCAAAATTCCGGGGAGAACACTGAAGCTTTCTTT

d_gene: TRBD1
j_gene: TRBJ2-1
v_gene: TRBV3-1/TRBV3-2
abundance: .
CDR3aa: CASTPMTGMIHEQFF
CDR3nt: TGTGCCAGCACCCCAATGACAGGGATGATCCATGAGCAGTTCTTC

d_gene: .
j_gene: TRBJ2-7
v_gene: TRBV5-1
abundance: .
CDR3aa: CASSQDSPPLWEQYF
CDR3nt: TGCGCCAGCAGCCAGGACAGTCCTCCTTTGTGGGAGCAGTACTTC

d_gene: TRBD2
j_gene: TRBJ2-3
v_gene: TRBV5-1
abundance: .
CDR3aa: CASSRPGLAGGISDTQYF
CDR3nt: TGCGCCAGCAGCCGACCGGGACTAGCGGGGGGTATTTCAGATACGCAGTATTTT

d_gene: .
j_gene: TRBJ1-2
v_gene: TRBV7-8
abundance: .
CDR3aa: CASSPPQGVGYTF
CDR3nt: TGTGCCAGCAGCCCTCCGCAAGGGGTTGGCTACACCTTC

d_gene: TRBD1
j_gene: TRBJ1-2
v_gene: TRBV5-8
abundance: .
CDR3aa: CASRLQGAGGYTF
CDR3nt: TGTGCCAGCAGATTACAGGGGGCTGGGGGCTACACCTTC

d_gene: .
j_gene: TRBJ2-3
v_gene: TRBV7-2
abundance: .
CDR3aa: CASSLSGTADTQYF
CDR3nt: TGTGCCAGTAGCCTCAGCGGCACGGCAGATACGCAGTATTTT

d_gene: .
j_gene: TRBJ2-1
v_gene: TRBV6-5
abundance: .
CDR3aa: CASSYSGSSYNEQFF
CDR3nt: TGTGCCAGCAGTTACAGCGGTAGCTCCTACAATGAGCAGTTCTTC

d_gene: TRBD1
j_gene: TRBJ2-1
v_gene: TRBV28
abundance: .
CDR3aa: CASSFWDRGYNEQFF
CDR3nt: TGTGCCAGCAGTTTTTGGGACAGGGGGTACAATGAGCAGTTCTTC

d_gene: .
j_gene: TRBJ1-2
v_gene: TRBV4-2
abundance: .
CDR3aa: CASSQDRRGANGYTF
CDR3nt: TGTGCCAGCAGCCAAGATCGACGGGGGGCGAATGGCTACACCTTC

d_gene: .
j_gene: TRBJ1-4
v_gene: TRBV5-4
abundance: .
CDR3aa: CASSLGGRTEKLFF
CDR3nt: TGTGCCAGCAGCTTGGGGGGGCGTACTGAAAAACTGTTTTTT

d_gene: TRBD1
j_gene: TRBJ2-2
v_gene: TRBV27
abundance: .
CDR3aa: CASSGQTGGPGELFF
CDR3nt: TGTGCCAGCAGTGGGCAGACAGGGGGCCCCGGGGAGCTGTTTTTT

d_gene: TRBD1
j_gene: TRBJ2-3
v_gene: TRBV7-8
abundance: .
CDR3aa: CASSEGQGPADTQYF
CDR3nt: TGTGCCAGCAGCGAGGGACAGGGTCCCGCAGATACGCAGTATTTT

d_gene: TRBD2
j_gene: TRBJ2-3
v_gene: TRBV4-1
abundance: once
CDR3aa: CASSLSIGLAGRSGTDTQYF
CDR3nt: TGCGCCAGCAGCCTTTCAATCGGGCTAGCGGGGAGGTCGGGCACAGATACGCAGTATTTT

d_gene: .
j_gene: TRBJ2-7
v_gene: TRBV29-1
abundance: many
CDR3aa: CSVEGGLVDEQYF
CDR3nt: TGCAGCGTTGAGGGGGGATTGGTCGACGAGCAGTACTTC

d_gene: TRBD1
j_gene: TRBJ1-1
v_gene: TRBV5-1
abundance: .
CDR3aa: CASSLRPPRQGAGEAFF
CDR3nt: TGCGCCAGCAGCTTGAGACCGCCCCGGCAGGGGGCTGGTGAAGCTTTCTTT

d_gene: TRBD1
j_gene: TRBJ1-1
v_gene: TRBV18
abundance: .
CDR3aa: CASSPGAGGASDTEAFF
CDR3nt: TGTGCCAGCTCACCCGGGGCAGGGGGCGCGTCGGACACTGAAGCTTTCTTT

d_gene: .
j_gene: TRBJ1-1
v_gene: TRBV18
abundance: .
CDR3aa: CASNHMREVTEAFF
CDR3nt: TGTGCCAGCAACCATATGAGAGAGGTCACTGAAGCTTTCTTT